This TCR beta chain was captured in a study of vaccination effects on CD4 cells after COVID-19. The repertoire was sequenced with immunoSEQ multiplex PCR; TCRdb's copy has only in-frame clones and lacks some. The profile shows about 16,000 clones, around 64% of them singletons. The V gene's germline CDR1 is SGHNT and CDR2 YYREEE (reference sequence). With 4 bases removed from V and 6 bases from J, the gap between germline ends came to 10 bases. This CDR3 region has 12 residues. Remarks on this clone: As yet, its antigen is unknown.

Within the ViraFEST assay, antigen-specific CD4+ T cells underwent expansion with viral peptide pools prior to sequencing. Subsequent to approximately 11 days of culture, CD4+ T cells were isolated. Of the BNT162b2 and mRNA-1273 vaccines, participants received two doses of one or the other. Testing of the vaccine recipients showed negative nucleocapsid antibodies and no prior SARS-CoV-2 infection. Sequencing used CD4+ T cells from PBMCs cultured with SARS-CoV-2 spike peptides, obtained after COVID-19 vaccination. The rearrangement links TRBV5-4 to TRBJ1-1; no definite D call. The clonotype was recovered from a human donor who received a COVID-19 vaccine. The CDR3 DNA follows: TGTGCCAGCAGCGCAGGCACCGCTGAAGCTTTCTTT. Amino acids: CASSAGTAEAFF.